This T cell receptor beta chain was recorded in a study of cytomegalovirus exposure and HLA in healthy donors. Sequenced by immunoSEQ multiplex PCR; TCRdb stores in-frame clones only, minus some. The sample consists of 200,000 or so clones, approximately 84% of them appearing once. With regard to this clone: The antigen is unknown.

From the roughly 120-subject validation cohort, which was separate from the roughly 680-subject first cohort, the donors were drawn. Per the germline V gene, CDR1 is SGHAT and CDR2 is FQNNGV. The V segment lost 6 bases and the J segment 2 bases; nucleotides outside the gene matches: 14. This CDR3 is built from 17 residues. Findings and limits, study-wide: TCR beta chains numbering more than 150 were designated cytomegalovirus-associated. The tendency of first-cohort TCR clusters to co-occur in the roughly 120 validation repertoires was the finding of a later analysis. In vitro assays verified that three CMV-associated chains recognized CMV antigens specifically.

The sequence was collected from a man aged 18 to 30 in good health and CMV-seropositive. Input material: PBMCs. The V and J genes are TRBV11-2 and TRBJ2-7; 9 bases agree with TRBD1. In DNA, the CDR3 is TGTGCCAGCAGTCCCCCCCGGGCACAGGGGGCCACCTACGAGCAGTACTTC. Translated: CASSPPRAQGATYEQYF.